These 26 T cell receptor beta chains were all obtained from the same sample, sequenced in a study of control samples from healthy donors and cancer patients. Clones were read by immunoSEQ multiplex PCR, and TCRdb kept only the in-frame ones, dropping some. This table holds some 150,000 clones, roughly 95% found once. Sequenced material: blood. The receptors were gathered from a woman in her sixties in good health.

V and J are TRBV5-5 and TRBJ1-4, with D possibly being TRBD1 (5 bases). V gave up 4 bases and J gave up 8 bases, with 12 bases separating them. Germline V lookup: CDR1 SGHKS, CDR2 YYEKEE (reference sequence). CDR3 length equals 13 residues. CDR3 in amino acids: CASSRQGFEKLFF. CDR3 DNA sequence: TGTGCCAGCAGCCGGCAGGGCTTCGAAAAACTGTTTTTT.

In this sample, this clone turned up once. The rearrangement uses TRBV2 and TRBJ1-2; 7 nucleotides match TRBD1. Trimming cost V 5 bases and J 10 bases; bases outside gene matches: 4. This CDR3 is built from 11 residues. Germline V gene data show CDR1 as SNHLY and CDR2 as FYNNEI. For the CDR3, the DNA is TGTGCCAGCAGTAGAACAGGGGACTACACCTTC. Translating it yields CASSRTGDYTF. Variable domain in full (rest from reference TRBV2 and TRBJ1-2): EPEVTQTPSHQVTQMGQEVILRCVPISNHLYFYWYRQILGQKVEFLVSFYNNEISEKSEIFDDQFSVERPDGSNFTLKIRSTKLEDSAMYFCASSRTGDYTFGSGTRLTVV.

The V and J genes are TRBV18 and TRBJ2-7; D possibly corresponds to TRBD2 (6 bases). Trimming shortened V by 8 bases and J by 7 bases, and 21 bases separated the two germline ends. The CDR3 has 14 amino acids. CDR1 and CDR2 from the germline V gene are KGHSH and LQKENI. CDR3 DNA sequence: TGTGCCAGCACTCGTGGCGGGGCGAGCGGAGAGCAGTACTTC. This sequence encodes CASTRGGASGEQYF.

The CDR3 reads CASSQDLVHLSPYEQYF. The CDR3 coding sequence is TGCGCCAGCAGCCAAGATCTAGTTCACCTCAGTCCCTACGAGCAGTACTTC. J is TRBJ2-7 and V is TRBV4-3; D unresolved. The CDR3 loop spans 17 amino acids. From germline, CDR1 is LGHNA and CDR2 YSLEER. Trimming shortened V by 0 bases and J by 2 bases, and 17 bases separated the two germline ends.

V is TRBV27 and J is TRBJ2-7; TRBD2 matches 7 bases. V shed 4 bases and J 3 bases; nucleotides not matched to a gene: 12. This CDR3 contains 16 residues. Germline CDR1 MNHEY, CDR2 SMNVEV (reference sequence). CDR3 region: CASSSYRGTTLYEQYF. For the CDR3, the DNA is TGTGCCAGCAGTTCCTACCGTGGGACTACGCTCTACGAGCAGTACTTC.

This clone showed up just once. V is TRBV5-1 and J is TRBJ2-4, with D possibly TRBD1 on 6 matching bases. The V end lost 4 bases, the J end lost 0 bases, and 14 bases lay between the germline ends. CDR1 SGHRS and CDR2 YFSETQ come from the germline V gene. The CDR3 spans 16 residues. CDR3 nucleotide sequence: TGCGCCAGCAGCCCACAGGGTACTATAGCCAAAAACATTCAGTACTTC. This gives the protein CASSPQGTIAKNIQYF.

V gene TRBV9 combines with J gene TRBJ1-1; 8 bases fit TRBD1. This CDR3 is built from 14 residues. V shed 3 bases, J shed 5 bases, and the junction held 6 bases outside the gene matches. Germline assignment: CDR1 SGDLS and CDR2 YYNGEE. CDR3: CASSAQGGWTEAFF. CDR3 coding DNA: TGTGCCAGCAGCGCACAGGGGGGGTGGACTGAAGCTTTCTTT.

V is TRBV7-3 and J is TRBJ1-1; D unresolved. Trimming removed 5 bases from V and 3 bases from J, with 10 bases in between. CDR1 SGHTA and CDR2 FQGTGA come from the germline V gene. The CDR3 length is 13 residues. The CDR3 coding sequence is TGTGCCAGCAGCCCTGTGGGAGACACTGAAGCTTTCTTT. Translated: CASSPVGDTEAFF.

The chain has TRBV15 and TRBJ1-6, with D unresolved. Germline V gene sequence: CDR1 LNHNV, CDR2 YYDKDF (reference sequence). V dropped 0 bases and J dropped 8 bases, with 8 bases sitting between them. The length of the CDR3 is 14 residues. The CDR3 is CATSRDRGDSPLHF. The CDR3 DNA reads TGTGCCACCAGCAGAGATCGTGGGGATTCACCCCTCCACTTT. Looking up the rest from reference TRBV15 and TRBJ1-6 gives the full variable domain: DAMVIQNPRYQVTQFGKPVTLSCSQTLNHNVMYWYQQKSSQAPKLLFHYYDKDFNNEADTPDNFQSRRPNTSFCFLDIRSPGLGDTAMYLCATSRDRGDSPLHFGNGTRLTVT.

The CDR3, as DNA: TGTGCCAGCAGCGCACGACAGGGGAGTACCTTC. Amino acids: CASSARQGSTF. This sequence joins TRBV7-9 and TRBJ1-2, with 8 bases aligning to TRBD1. The V gene end was trimmed by 5 bases and the J gene end by 14 bases; junction bases not matched to a gene: 7. Germline V gene data show CDR1 as SEHNR and CDR2 as FQNEAQ (reference sequence). The CDR3 loop spans 11 amino acids.

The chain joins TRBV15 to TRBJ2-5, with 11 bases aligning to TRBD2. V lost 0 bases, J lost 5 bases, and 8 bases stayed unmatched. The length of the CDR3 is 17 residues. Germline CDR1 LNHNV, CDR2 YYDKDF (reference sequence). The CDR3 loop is CATSRDLAGGSGETQYF. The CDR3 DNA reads TGTGCCACCAGCAGAGATTTAGCGGGGGGGAGCGGGGAGACCCAGTACTTC.

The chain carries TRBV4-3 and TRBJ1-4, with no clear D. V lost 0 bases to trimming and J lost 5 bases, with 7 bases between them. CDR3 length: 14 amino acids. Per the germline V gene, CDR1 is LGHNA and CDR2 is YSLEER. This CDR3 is CASSQDSRNEKLFF. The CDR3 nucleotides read TGCGCCAGCAGCCAAGATTCCCGAAATGAAAAACTGTTTTTT.

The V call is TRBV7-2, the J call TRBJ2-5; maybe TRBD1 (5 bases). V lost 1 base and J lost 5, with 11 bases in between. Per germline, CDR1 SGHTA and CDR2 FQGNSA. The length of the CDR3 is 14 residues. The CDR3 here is CASSLVRTKETQYF. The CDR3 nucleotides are TGTGCCAGCAGCTTAGTTCGGACAAAGGAGACCCAGTACTTC.

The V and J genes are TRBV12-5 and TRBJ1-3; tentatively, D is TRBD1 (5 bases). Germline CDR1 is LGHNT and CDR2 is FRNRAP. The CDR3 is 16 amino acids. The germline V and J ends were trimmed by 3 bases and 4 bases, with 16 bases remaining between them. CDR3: CASGFSKDTQGNTIYF. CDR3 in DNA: TGTGCTAGTGGTTTCTCGAAGGACACTCAGGGAAACACCATATATTTT. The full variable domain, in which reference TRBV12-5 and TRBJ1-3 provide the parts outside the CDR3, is DARVTQTPRHKVTEMGQEVTMRCQPILGHNTVFWYRQTMMQGLELLAYFRNRAPLDDSGMPKDRFSAEMPDATLATLKIQPSEPRDSAVYFCASGFSKDTQGNTIYFGEGSWLTVV.

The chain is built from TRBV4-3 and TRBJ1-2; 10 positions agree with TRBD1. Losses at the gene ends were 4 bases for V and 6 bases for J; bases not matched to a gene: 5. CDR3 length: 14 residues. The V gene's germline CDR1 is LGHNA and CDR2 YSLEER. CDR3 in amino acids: CASSPAGTGDGYTF. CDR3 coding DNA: TGCGCCAGCAGCCCTGCCGGGACAGGGGATGGCTACACCTTC.

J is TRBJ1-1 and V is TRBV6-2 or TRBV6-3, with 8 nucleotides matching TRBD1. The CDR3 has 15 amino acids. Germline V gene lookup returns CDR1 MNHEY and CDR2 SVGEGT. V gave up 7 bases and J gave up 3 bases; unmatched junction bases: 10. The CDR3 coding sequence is TGTGCCAGCACCCCCACCGGACAGGGACACACTGAAGCTTTCTTT. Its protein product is CASTPTGQGHTEAFF.

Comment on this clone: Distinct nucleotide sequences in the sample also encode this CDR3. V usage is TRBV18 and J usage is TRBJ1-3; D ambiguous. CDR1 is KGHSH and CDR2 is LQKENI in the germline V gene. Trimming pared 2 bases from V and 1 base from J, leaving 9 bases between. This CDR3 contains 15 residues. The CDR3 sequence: CASSPGDLSGNTIYF. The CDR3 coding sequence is TGTGCCAGCTCACCAGGGGATCTTTCTGGAAACACCATATATTTT.

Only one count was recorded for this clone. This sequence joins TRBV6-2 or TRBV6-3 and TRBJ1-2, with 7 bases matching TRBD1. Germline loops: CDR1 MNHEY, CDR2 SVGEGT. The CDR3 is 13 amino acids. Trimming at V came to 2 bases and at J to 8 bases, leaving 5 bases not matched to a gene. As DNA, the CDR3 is TGTGCCAGCAGTTACGTTACAGGGGAAGGCTACACCTTC. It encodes CASSYVTGEGYTF.

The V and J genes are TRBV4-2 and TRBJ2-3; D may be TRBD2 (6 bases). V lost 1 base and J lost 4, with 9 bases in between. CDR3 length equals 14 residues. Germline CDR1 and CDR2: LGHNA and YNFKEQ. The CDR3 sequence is CASSQARRADTQYF. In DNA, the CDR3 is TGTGCCAGCAGCCAAGCTAGGAGGGCAGATACGCAGTATTTT.

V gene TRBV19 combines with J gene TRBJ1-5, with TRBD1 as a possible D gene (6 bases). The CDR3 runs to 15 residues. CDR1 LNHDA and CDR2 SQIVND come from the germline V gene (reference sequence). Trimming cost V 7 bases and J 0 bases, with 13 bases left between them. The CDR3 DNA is TGTGCCAGTACAGACAGGCACTATAGCAATCAGCCCCAGCATTTT. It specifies CASTDRHYSNQPQHF.

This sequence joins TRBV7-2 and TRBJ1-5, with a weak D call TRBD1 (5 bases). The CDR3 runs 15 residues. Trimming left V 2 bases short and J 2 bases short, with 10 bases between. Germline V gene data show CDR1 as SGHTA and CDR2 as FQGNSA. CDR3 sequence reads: CASSLLGGGNQPQHF. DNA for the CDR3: TGTGCCAGCAGCTTATTGGGGGGAGGCAATCAGCCCCAGCATTTT.

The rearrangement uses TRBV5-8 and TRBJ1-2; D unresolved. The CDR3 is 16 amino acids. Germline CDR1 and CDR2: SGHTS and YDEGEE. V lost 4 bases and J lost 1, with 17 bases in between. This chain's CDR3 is CASSPSDRPGNYGYTF. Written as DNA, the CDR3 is TGTGCCAGCAGCCCAAGTGACCGACCGGGTAACTATGGCTACACCTTC.

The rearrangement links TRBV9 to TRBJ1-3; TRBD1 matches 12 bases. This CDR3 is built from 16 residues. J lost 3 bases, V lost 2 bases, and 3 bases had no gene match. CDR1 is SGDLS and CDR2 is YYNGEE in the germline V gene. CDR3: CASSVGTGGGGNTIYF. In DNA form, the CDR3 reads TGTGCCAGCAGCGTTGGGACAGGGGGCGGTGGAAACACCATATATTTT.

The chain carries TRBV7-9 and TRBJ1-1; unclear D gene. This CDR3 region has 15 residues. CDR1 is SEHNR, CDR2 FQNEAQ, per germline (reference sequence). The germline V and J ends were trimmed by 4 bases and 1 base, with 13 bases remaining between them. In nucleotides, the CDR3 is TGTGCCAGCAGCTCTGCCCGTCTGGGGAACACTGAAGCTTTCTTT. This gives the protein CASSSARLGNTEAFF.

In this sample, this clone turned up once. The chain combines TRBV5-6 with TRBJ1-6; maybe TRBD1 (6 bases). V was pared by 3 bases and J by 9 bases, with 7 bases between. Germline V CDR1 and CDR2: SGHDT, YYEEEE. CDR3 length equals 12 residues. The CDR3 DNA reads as TGTGCCAGCAGCTACAGGGTTTCACCCCTCCACTTT. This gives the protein CASSYRVSPLHF. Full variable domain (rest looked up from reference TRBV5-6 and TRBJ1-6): DAGVTQSPTHLIKTRGQQVTLRCSPKSGHDTVSWYQQALGQGPQFIFQYYEEEERQRGNFPDRFSGHQFPNYSSELNVNALLLGDSALYLCASSYRVSPLHFGNGTRLTVT.

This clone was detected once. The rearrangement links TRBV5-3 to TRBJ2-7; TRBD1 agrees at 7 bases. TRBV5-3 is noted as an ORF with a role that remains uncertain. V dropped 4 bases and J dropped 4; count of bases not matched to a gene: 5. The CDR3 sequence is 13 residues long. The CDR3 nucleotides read TGTGCCAGAAGCCCTAAGGACAGGTACGAGCAGTACTTC. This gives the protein CARSPKDRYEQYF.